A selection of T cell receptor beta chains follows, all from one sample in a study of shared clonotypes between healthy human individuals. Sequenced by immunoSEQ multiplex PCR; TCRdb stores in-frame clones only, minus some. The sample includes roughly 2.5 million clones, around nine tenths of them seen just once. Sequencing used naive CD4+ T cells sorted from blood. The receptors here all came from a man aged 18 to 29 in good health. Both conserved end residues are part of each CDR3. The D gene is left open where the match is weak. Expanded clones are given a class, and other clones once, few, many or no size at all.

cdr3_length: 13
v_call: TRBV7-2
j_call: TRBJ1-5
d_call: NA
clone_size: NA
cdr3_nt: TGTGCCAGCAGCCCCTCAAGAAATCAGCCCCAGCATTTT
cdr3_aa: CASSPSRNQPQHF

cdr3_length: 15
v_call: TRBV6-5
j_call: TRBJ1-6
d_call: NA
clone_size: NA
cdr3_nt: TGTGCCAGCAGTAGAGGGTACAGGGCGACTTCACCCCTCCACTTT
cdr3_aa: CASSRGYRATSPLHF

cdr3_length: 14
v_call: TRBV7-2
j_call: TRBJ2-1
d_call: NA
clone_size: NA
cdr3_nt: TGTGCCAGCAGCTTAGCTGTTTTGGAGAATGAGCAGTTCTTC
cdr3_aa: CASSLAVLENEQFF

cdr3_length: 17
v_call: TRBV11-2
j_call: TRBJ2-3
d_call: NA
clone_size: NA
cdr3_nt: TGTGCCAGCAGCTTAATACAGGGCGCGCGTAACACAGATACGCAGTATTTT
cdr3_aa: CASSLIQGARNTDTQYF

cdr3_length: 15
v_call: TRBV5-4
j_call: TRBJ2-3
d_call: NA
clone_size: once
cdr3_nt: TGTGCCAGCAGCTTGGCGCGGGCGACCACAGATACGCAGTATTTT
cdr3_aa: CASSLARATTDTQYF

cdr3_length: 12
v_call: TRBV19
j_call: TRBJ2-7
d_call: NA
clone_size: NA
cdr3_nt: TGTGCCAGTATAATACCTCTCGGGGAGCAGTACTTC
cdr3_aa: CASIIPLGEQYF

cdr3_length: 13
v_call: TRBV7-2
j_call: TRBJ1-6
d_call: NA
clone_size: NA
cdr3_nt: TGTGCCAGCAGCTTAGCGCCTCAGTATCCCCTCCACTTT
cdr3_aa: CASSLAPQYPLHF

cdr3_length: 15
v_call: TRBV6-5
j_call: TRBJ2-7
d_call: TRBD2
clone_size: NA
cdr3_nt: TGTGCCAGCAGTCCGACTAGCCGGGGCACCTACGAGCAGTACTTC
cdr3_aa: CASSPTSRGTYEQYF

cdr3_length: 13
v_call: TRBV15
j_call: TRBJ1-2
d_call: NA
clone_size: NA
cdr3_nt: TGTGCCACCAGCAGAGCCATGGGAGGGACCTACACCTTC
cdr3_aa: CATSRAMGGTYTF

cdr3_length: 12
v_call: TRBV10-3
j_call: TRBJ2-4
d_call: NA
clone_size: NA
cdr3_nt: TGTGCCATCAGTGGAGCGAAAAACATTCAGTACTTC
cdr3_aa: CAISGAKNIQYF

cdr3_length: 14
v_call: TRBV7-2
j_call: TRBJ2-2
d_call: NA
clone_size: NA
cdr3_nt: TGTGCCAGCAGCTTAACTGGGAACACCGGGGAGCTGTTTTTT
cdr3_aa: CASSLTGNTGELFF

cdr3_length: 16
v_call: TRBV18
j_call: TRBJ2-3
d_call: NA
clone_size: NA
cdr3_nt: TGTGCCAGCTCACCACCGAAGGCGGCTTCCGGAGATACGCAGTATTTT
cdr3_aa: CASSPPKAASGDTQYF

cdr3_length: 18
v_call: TRBV6-1
j_call: TRBJ2-2
d_call: NA
clone_size: NA
cdr3_nt: TGTGCCAGCAGTGCCCGCCCGGGTGGGGGCCTAAACACCGGGGAGCTGTTTTTT
cdr3_aa: CASSARPGGGLNTGELFF

cdr3_length: 15
v_call: TRBV9
j_call: TRBJ2-7
d_call: NA
clone_size: NA
cdr3_nt: TGTGCCAGCAGCGCGAGACCCGACAGGTACCACGAGCAGTACTTC
cdr3_aa: CASSARPDRYHEQYF

cdr3_length: 14
v_call: TRBV28
j_call: TRBJ1-2
d_call: NA
clone_size: NA
cdr3_nt: TGTGCCAGCAGGCCCCAGACAGGCAGCTATGGCTACACCTTC
cdr3_aa: CASRPQTGSYGYTF

cdr3_length: 16
v_call: TRBV7-2
j_call: TRBJ2-4
d_call: TRBD2
clone_size: NA
cdr3_nt: TGTGCCAGCAGCCCTCTGCTAGCGGGAGGTCGGAACATTCAGTACTTC
cdr3_aa: CASSPLLAGGRNIQYF

cdr3_length: 15
v_call: TRBV23-1
j_call: TRBJ2-7
d_call: NA
clone_size: NA
cdr3_nt: TGCGCCAGCAGTCCGAGGCTCCGGGGGACCTACGAGCAGTACTTC
cdr3_aa: CASSPRLRGTYEQYF

cdr3_length: 14
v_call: TRBV6-5
j_call: TRBJ1-4
d_call: NA
clone_size: NA
cdr3_nt: TGTGCCAGCAGCATGACAGTAACTAATGAAAAACTGTTTTTT
cdr3_aa: CASSMTVTNEKLFF

cdr3_length: 13
v_call: TRBV29-1
j_call: TRBJ2-7
d_call: NA
clone_size: NA
cdr3_nt: TGCAGCGTTGAAGATCAGGGAGGATACGAGCAGTACTTC
cdr3_aa: CSVEDQGGYEQYF

cdr3_length: 14
v_call: TRBV6-4
j_call: TRBJ2-2
d_call: NA
clone_size: NA
cdr3_nt: TGTGCCAGCGGTCGGGACTTCAACACCGGGGAGCTGTTTTTT
cdr3_aa: CASGRDFNTGELFF

cdr3_length: 13
v_call: TRBV5-1
j_call: TRBJ1-1
d_call: NA
clone_size: NA
cdr3_nt: TGCGCCAGCAGCTTGGACAGGTTCACTGAAGCTTTCTTT
cdr3_aa: CASSLDRFTEAFF

cdr3_length: 13
v_call: TRBV28
j_call: TRBJ1-5
d_call: NA
clone_size: NA
cdr3_nt: TGTGCCAGCAGACTAAGGGTCAATCAGCCCCAGCATTTT
cdr3_aa: CASRLRVNQPQHF

cdr3_length: 14
v_call: TRBV7-2
j_call: TRBJ2-7
d_call: TRBD2
clone_size: NA
cdr3_nt: TGTGCCAGCAGCTTAGCCGGGACTAGCAACGAGCAGTACTTC
cdr3_aa: CASSLAGTSNEQYF

cdr3_length: 15
v_call: TRBV2
j_call: TRBJ2-2
d_call: NA
clone_size: NA
cdr3_nt: TGTGCCAGCACCTCATCGGTTGTCCGTACCGGGGAGCTGTTTTTT
cdr3_aa: CASTSSVVRTGELFF

cdr3_length: 13
v_call: TRBV27
j_call: TRBJ1-6
d_call: NA
clone_size: NA
cdr3_nt: TGTGCCAGCAGTTTCGACAGAGCGCCACCCCTCCACTTT
cdr3_aa: CASSFDRAPPLHF

cdr3_length: 12
v_call: TRBV2
j_call: TRBJ1-2
d_call: NA
clone_size: NA
cdr3_nt: TGTGCCGGAGTCCAGAATGACTATGGCTACACCTTC
cdr3_aa: CAGVQNDYGYTF

cdr3_length: 15
v_call: TRBV29-1
j_call: TRBJ2-1
d_call: NA
clone_size: NA
cdr3_nt: TGCAGCGTTGAACCGGCAGGGACTTTTATGCGGGAGCAGTTCTTC
cdr3_aa: CSVEPAGTFMREQFF

cdr3_length: 12
v_call: TRBV9
j_call: TRBJ2-2
d_call: NA
clone_size: once
cdr3_nt: TGTGCCAGCAGCGTAACCACCGGGGAGCTGTTTTTT
cdr3_aa: CASSVTTGELFF

cdr3_length: 15
v_call: TRBV14
j_call: TRBJ2-1
d_call: NA
clone_size: NA
cdr3_nt: TGTGCCAGCAGCCTTACAGGGCTCAAGGACAATGAGCAGTTCTTC
cdr3_aa: CASSLTGLKDNEQFF

cdr3_length: 14
v_call: TRBV2
j_call: TRBJ2-7
d_call: NA
clone_size: NA
cdr3_nt: TGTGCCAGCAGTGATCACGAGAGCTCCTACGAGCAGTACTTC
cdr3_aa: CASSDHESSYEQYF

cdr3_length: 14
v_call: TRBV6-5
j_call: TRBJ2-6
d_call: NA
clone_size: NA
cdr3_nt: TGTGCCAGCAGTTCTTTCTCTGGGGCCAACGTCCTGACTTTC
cdr3_aa: CASSSFSGANVLTF

cdr3_length: 12
v_call: TRBV19
j_call: TRBJ2-2
d_call: NA
clone_size: few
cdr3_nt: TGTGCCAGTAGTCGGCAGACCGGGGAGCTGTTTTTT
cdr3_aa: CASSRQTGELFF

cdr3_length: 16
v_call: TRBV2
j_call: TRBJ1-6
d_call: TRBD1
clone_size: NA
cdr3_nt: TGTGCCAGCAGTCGACAGGGGGCATTTGGTAATTCACCCCTCCACTTT
cdr3_aa: CASSRQGAFGNSPLHF

cdr3_length: 15
v_call: TRBV2
j_call: TRBJ1-6
d_call: NA
clone_size: NA
cdr3_nt: TGTGCCAGCAGTGGACAGACAGGTTTAGATTCACCCCTCCACTTT
cdr3_aa: CASSGQTGLDSPLHF

cdr3_length: 11
v_call: TRBV20-1
j_call: TRBJ2-1
d_call: NA
clone_size: NA
cdr3_nt: TGCAGTGCTAGACTAGTACGGGGGCAGTTCTTC
cdr3_aa: CSARLVRGQFF

cdr3_length: 18
v_call: TRBV11-2
j_call: TRBJ2-3
d_call: TRBD2
clone_size: NA
cdr3_nt: TGTGCCAGCAGCTTAGATGGGAGACTAGCGGGAGGGGCAGATACGCAGTATTTT
cdr3_aa: CASSLDGRLAGGADTQYF

cdr3_length: 20
v_call: TRBV5-1
j_call: TRBJ2-3
d_call: TRBD2
clone_size: NA
cdr3_nt: TGCGCCAGCAGCCCGGCGGGGGCGTCTAGCGGGGGGCCCTACACAGATACGCAGTATTTT
cdr3_aa: CASSPAGASSGGPYTDTQYF

cdr3_length: 16
v_call: TRBV5-1
j_call: TRBJ2-6
d_call: NA
clone_size: NA
cdr3_nt: TGCGCCAGCAGCTTGGGTGGGGAGGCTGGGGCCAACGTCCTGACTTTC
cdr3_aa: CASSLGGEAGANVLTF

cdr3_length: 14
v_call: TRBV7-2
j_call: TRBJ1-5
d_call: NA
clone_size: NA
cdr3_nt: TGTGCCAGCAGTCCCGCGGGGGTGGGTCAGCCCCAGCATTTT
cdr3_aa: CASSPAGVGQPQHF

cdr3_length: 12
v_call: TRBV7-2
j_call: TRBJ1-1
d_call: NA
clone_size: NA
cdr3_nt: TGTGCCAGCAGCTCAACATGGACTGAAGCTTTCTTT
cdr3_aa: CASSSTWTEAFF

cdr3_length: 12
v_call: TRBV7-9
j_call: TRBJ1-2
d_call: NA
clone_size: NA
cdr3_nt: TGTGCCAGCAGCTACAGGGTCTATGGCTACACCTTC
cdr3_aa: CASSYRVYGYTF

cdr3_length: 14
v_call: TRBV19
j_call: TRBJ2-7
d_call: NA
clone_size: NA
cdr3_nt: TGTGCCAGTAGTATTGGGCAGGGTATGGGCGAGCAGTACTTC
cdr3_aa: CASSIGQGMGEQYF

cdr3_length: 12
v_call: TRBV2
j_call: TRBJ1-4
d_call: NA
clone_size: NA
cdr3_nt: TGTGCCAGCAGCCCCGAAAATGAAAAACTGTTTTTT
cdr3_aa: CASSPENEKLFF

cdr3_length: 18
v_call: TRBV18
j_call: TRBJ2-4
d_call: NA
clone_size: once
cdr3_nt: TGTGCCAGCTCACCGAATAATATACAACCCGGGGCCAAAAACATTCAGTACTTC
cdr3_aa: CASSPNNIQPGAKNIQYF

cdr3_length: 13
v_call: TRBV5-4
j_call: TRBJ1-3
d_call: NA
clone_size: NA
cdr3_nt: TGTGCCAGCAGCTTGGCCAGTGGAAACACCATATATTTT
cdr3_aa: CASSLASGNTIYF

cdr3_length: 15
v_call: TRBV7-9
j_call: TRBJ2-7
d_call: NA
clone_size: NA
cdr3_nt: TGTGCCAGCAGCTCCCGGGACTTAAGGGTGGAAGAGCAGTACTTC
cdr3_aa: CASSSRDLRVEEQYF

cdr3_length: 15
v_call: TRBV7-9
j_call: TRBJ2-3
d_call: TRBD2
clone_size: NA
cdr3_nt: TGTGCCAGCAGCCCCTGGACTAGCAGCACAGATACGCAGTATTTT
cdr3_aa: CASSPWTSSTDTQYF